Following are 17 T cell receptor beta chains from one sample sequenced in a study of OX40 agonist ivuxolimab in advanced cancers. Generated by immunoSEQ multiplex PCR, the TCRdb table keeps only in-frame clones and is missing some. The sample lists around 19,000 clones; over 65% were seen once. This specimen consisted of CD4+ or CD8+ T cells sorted from blood, obtained in a trial of the OX40 agonist ivuxolimab. The receptor source for this set is an adult with an advanced solid tumor such as melanoma, head and neck, liver or kidney cancer.

This clone has more than one count but fewer than ten. This sequence joins TRBV2 and TRBJ2-7, with D perhaps TRBD1 (6 bases). The CDR3 is 13 residues long. V lost 6 bases and J 9 bases, leaving 18 bases between the germline ends. The germline CDR1 and CDR2 sequences are SNHLY and FYNNEI. CDR3 nucleotide sequence: TGTGCCAGCAGCCAGGCCCTGGGGGCCCGGCAGTACTTC. Residues: CASSQALGARQYF.

This chain joins TRBV11-1 and TRBJ1-1; no clear D gene. The V end lost 10 bases, the J end lost 0 bases, and 12 bases lay between the germline ends. The CDR3 spans 13 residues. Per the germline V gene, CDR1 is SGHAT and CDR2 is FQDESV (reference sequence). CDR3 region: CAILGNMNTEAFF. The CDR3 coding sequence is TGTGCCATTCTCGGTAACATGAACACTGAAGCTTTCTTT.

The chain couples TRBV19 to TRBJ1-5; D is unclear. The germline gives CDR1 LNHDA, CDR2 SQIVND (reference sequence). The CDR3 loop spans 14 amino acids. Trimming took off 7 bases at V and 5 bases at J, with 15 bases between the two ends. The CDR3 loop reads CASTPGRVYQPQHF. CDR3 DNA: TGTGCCAGTACCCCCGGGCGCGTCTATCAGCCCCAGCATTTT.

This chain joins TRBV11-2 and TRBJ2-1; 7 nucleotides align to TRBD1. CDR1 and CDR2 from the germline V gene are SGHAT and FQNNGV. The CDR3 totals 17 residues. The junction had 6 bases not matched to a gene; V was cut back by 1 base and J by 0 bases. CDR3 sequence: CASSLVLRDSSYNEQFF. CDR3 sequence (DNA): TGTGCCAGCAGCTTAGTCCTAAGGGACAGCTCCTACAATGAGCAGTTCTTC.

The chain joins TRBV6-5 to TRBJ2-2; D possibly corresponds to TRBD2 (6 bases). The germline CDR1 and CDR2 sequences are MNHEY and SVGAGI. The ends were cut back, 5 bases at V and 2 bases at J, with 9 bases in the middle. The CDR3 contains 14 residues. The CDR3 nucleotides read TGTGCCAGCAGTAGCGGGTATAACACCGGGGAGCTGTTTTTT. It codes for CASSSGYNTGELFF.

V usage is TRBV5-1 and J usage is TRBJ2-2; 10 bases align to TRBD2. The CDR3 is 16 residues long. The V gene's germline CDR1 is SGHRS and CDR2 YFSETQ. With 4 bases clipped from V and 1 base from J, the junction kept 4 bases outside the gene matches. The CDR3: CASSQLAGKNTGELFF. The CDR3 region has the DNA TGCGCCAGCAGCCAACTAGCGGGGAAGAACACCGGGGAGCTGTTTTTT.

V is TRBV2 and J is TRBJ1-2; D perhaps matches TRBD1 (6 bases). This CDR3 has 14 residues. Germline CDR1 SNHLY, CDR2 FYNNEI. V lost 3 bases, J lost 5 bases, and 13 bases lay in between. The CDR3 bases are TGTGCCAGCAGTGAGGTACAGGGCTCATATGGCTACACCTTC. It translates to CASSEVQGSYGYTF. The entire variable domain, with the rest obtained from reference TRBV2 and TRBJ1-2, is as follows: EPEVTQTPSHQVTQMGQEVILRCVPISNHLYFYWYRQILGQKVEFLVSFYNNEISEKSEIFDDQFSVERPDGSNFTLKIRSTKLEDSAMYFCASSEVQGSYGYTFGSGTRLTVV.

This chain links TRBV19 with TRBJ1-4; D is uncertain. The ends were cut back, 3 bases at V and 12 bases at J, with 11 bases in the middle. CDR1 and CDR2 (germline): LNHDA, SQIVND (reference sequence). The CDR3 covers 12 residues. As DNA, the CDR3 is TGTGCCAGTAGTATTTATGGCTTGGAACTGTTTTTT. The encoded protein is CASSIYGLELFF.

The DNA of the CDR3 is TGTGCCAGTAGTATTCCCGACCGGGGACAAATGAACACTGAAGCTTTCTTT. It encodes CASSIPDRGQMNTEAFF. The V and J genes are TRBV19 and TRBJ1-1; D might be TRBD1 (6 bases). The CDR3 is 17 residues long. V was cut by 3 bases and J by 0 bases, with 17 bases left in between. Looked up from germline, CDR1 is LNHDA and CDR2 is SQIVND (reference sequence).

This clone was recorded once. The CDR3 here is CASSQARSSSTDTQYF. The CDR3 bases are TGCGCCAGCAGCCAGGCCAGGTCTTCTAGCACAGATACGCAGTATTTT. The chain links TRBV4-1 to TRBJ2-3; D gene unclear. CDR1 is MGHRA and CDR2 is YSYEKL in the germline V gene. The V and J ends lost 3 bases and 0 bases respectively, with 13 bases between them. CDR3 size: 16 residues.

The rearrangement links TRBV5-1 to TRBJ2-7; 11 nucleotides line up with TRBD2. The germline V gene has CDR1 SGHRS and CDR2 YFSETQ. The CDR3 is 15 amino acids. V shed 1 base and J 0 bases; nucleotides not matched to a gene: 0. CDR3 coding DNA: TGCGCCAGCAGCTTGACTAGCGGGAGCTCCTACGAGCAGTACTTC. Translated: CASSLTSGSSYEQYF.

This clone occurred a few times. This rearrangement joins TRBV25-1 to TRBJ1-5; D is unclear. CDR3 length: 14 amino acids. From germline, CDR1 is MGHDK and CDR2 SYGVNS. Between the trimmed V and J ends, which lost 2 bases and 3 bases, there was a span of 8 bases. CDR3 coding DNA: TGTGCCAGCAGTGAAACGGGATACAATCAGCCCCAGCATTTT. Translated: CASSETGYNQPQHF.

V usage is TRBV19 and J usage is TRBJ1-5; D is perhaps TRBD1 (5 bases). The V gene lost 5 bases and the J gene lost 7 bases, with 15 bases spanning the gap. The germline V gene has CDR1 LNHDA and CDR2 SQIVND (reference sequence). This CDR3 has 14 amino acids. The CDR3 DNA is TGTGCCAGTAGTCCGAGCCGGGAGGGGCAGCCCCAGCATTTT. It encodes CASSPSREGQPQHF.

This rearrangement joins TRBV7-9 to TRBJ2-5, with D possibly TRBD2 on 6 matching bases. V was shortened by 5 bases and J by 5 bases, with 18 bases between the two germline ends. Per germline, CDR1 SEHNR and CDR2 FQNEAQ (reference sequence). This CDR3 has 15 amino acids. The DNA for the CDR3 is TGTGCCAGCAGCCCGACCGGGACTCCCGGGGAGACCCAGTACTTC. This sequence encodes CASSPTGTPGETQYF.

The chain couples TRBV2 to TRBJ1-5; TRBD1 might be the D (6 bases). From germline, CDR1 is SNHLY and CDR2 FYNNEI. V was clipped by 6 bases and J by 4 bases, with 16 bases between them. The CDR3 is made up of 15 amino acids. CDR3 residues: CASRESGQQNQPQHF. DNA for the CDR3: TGTGCCAGCAGGGAGAGTGGACAGCAGAATCAGCCCCAGCATTTT.

This chain links TRBV6-5 with TRBJ2-7, with 8 bases aligning to TRBD2. CDR3 size: 13 residues. The germline V gene encodes CDR1 MNHEY and CDR2 SVGAGI. V gave up 6 bases and J gave up 5 bases; unmatched junction bases: 6. The CDR3 coding sequence is TGTGCCAGCAGAACGGGAGGGATCGACGAGCAGTACTTC. This encodes CASRTGGIDEQYF.

The V and J genes are TRBV5-5 and TRBJ2-1; D call uncertain. Germline-derived CDR1 and CDR2 are SGHKS and YYEKEE (reference sequence). Trimming removed 1 base from V and 4 bases from J, with 12 bases in between. The CDR3 is 15 amino acids. The CDR3 here is CASSLSPLGYNEQFF. DNA for the CDR3: TGTGCCAGCAGCTTGTCACCCTTGGGGTACAATGAGCAGTTCTTC.